These T cell receptor beta chains were read from a single sample in a study of identical twins. TCRdb redid the calling of the 5' RACE reads with MiXCR, one entry per CDR3 protein. The sample consists of over 200,000 distinct CDR3 sequences, approximately 10% of them appearing once. Sequenced: memory T cells sorted from blood. All receptors derive from a man aged 45 to 65 in good health. Both conserved end residues are part of each CDR3. The D gene is left open where the match is weak. Size tells how often a clone was seen (once, few, many) or the class of an expanded clone, and some rows leave it out.

d_call: TRBD2; v_call: TRBV6-1; clone_size: many; j_call: TRBJ2-1; cdr3_aa: CASSEARGGSNEQFF; cdr3_nt: TGTGCCAGCAGTGAAGCCCGGGGGGGGAGCAATGAGCAGTTCTTC
d_call: TRBD2; v_call: TRBV7-6; clone_size: NA; j_call: TRBJ2-7; cdr3_aa: CASSRGTSRDEQYF; cdr3_nt: TGTGCCAGCAGCCGAGGGACTAGTCGGGACGAGCAGTACTTC
d_call: NA; v_call: TRBV27; clone_size: many; j_call: TRBJ1-5; cdr3_aa: CASRPTGSSGQPQHF; cdr3_nt: TGTGCCAGCAGGCCAACAGGGTCTTCGGGGCAGCCCCAGCATTTT
d_call: NA; v_call: TRBV10-3; clone_size: many; j_call: TRBJ2-7; cdr3_aa: CAISGFNSDYEQYF; cdr3_nt: TGTGCCATCAGTGGGTTCAATTCAGACTACGAGCAGTACTTC
d_call: NA; v_call: TRBV21-1; clone_size: NA; j_call: TRBJ2-2; cdr3_aa: CASSKEAGTSGSRNTGELFF; cdr3_nt: TGTGCCAGCAGCAAAGAGGCCGGGACTAGCGGGAGTCGTAACACCGGGGAGCTGTTTTTT
d_call: NA; v_call: TRBV5-6; clone_size: many; j_call: TRBJ1-4; cdr3_aa: CASSVYTGGIEKLFF; cdr3_nt: TGTGCCAGCAGCGTCTACACAGGAGGTATTGAAAAACTGTTTTTT
d_call: NA; v_call: TRBV19; clone_size: NA; j_call: TRBJ1-2; cdr3_aa: CASSMKGEDGYTF; cdr3_nt: TGTGCCAGTAGTATGAAAGGGGAGGATGGCTACACCTTC
d_call: NA; v_call: TRBV7-8; clone_size: NA; j_call: TRBJ2-5; cdr3_aa: CASSPSVGETQYF; cdr3_nt: TGTGCCAGCAGCCCGAGTGTCGGGGAGACCCAGTACTTC
d_call: NA; v_call: TRBV21-1; clone_size: many; j_call: TRBJ1-2; cdr3_aa: CASSIRPRDSYGYTF; cdr3_nt: TGTGCCAGCAGCATTCGACCCCGGGACAGCTATGGCTACACCTTC
d_call: NA; v_call: TRBV10-2; clone_size: few; j_call: TRBJ2-3; cdr3_aa: CASQVAPLSRTDTQYF; cdr3_nt: TGCGCCAGCCAAGTAGCCCCATTGTCTCGCACAGATACGCAGTATTTT
d_call: NA; v_call: TRBV28; clone_size: NA; j_call: TRBJ1-5; cdr3_aa: CASTPNRNQPQHF; cdr3_nt: TGTGCCAGCACCCCTAACCGGAATCAGCCCCAGCATTTT
d_call: NA; v_call: TRBV4-3; clone_size: NA; j_call: TRBJ2-6; cdr3_aa: CASSQDINSVSGANVLTF; cdr3_nt: TGCGCCAGCAGCCAAGATATTAACAGCGTCTCTGGGGCCAACGTCCTGACTTTC
d_call: TRBD2; v_call: TRBV2; clone_size: few; j_call: TRBJ2-5; cdr3_aa: CASSALAGQETQYF; cdr3_nt: TGTGCCAGCAGTGCACTAGCGGGGCAAGAGACCCAGTACTTC
d_call: NA; v_call: TRBV6-2/TRBV6-3; clone_size: NA; j_call: TRBJ2-1; cdr3_aa: CASSYFGRGARPEQFF; cdr3_nt: TGTGCCAGCAGTTACTTTGGACGGGGGGCGCGCCCTGAGCAGTTCTTC
d_call: TRBD2; v_call: TRBV6-5; clone_size: many; j_call: TRBJ2-1; cdr3_aa: CASSYSRGGAFDEQFF; cdr3_nt: TGTGCCAGCAGTTACTCTCGGGGGGGGGCCTTCGATGAGCAGTTCTTC
d_call: TRBD1; v_call: TRBV7-2; clone_size: NA; j_call: TRBJ1-2; cdr3_aa: CASRTYVTGVGGYTF; cdr3_nt: TGTGCCAGCAGAACCTACGTTACAGGGGTTGGTGGCTACACCTTC
d_call: NA; v_call: TRBV7-2; clone_size: few; j_call: TRBJ2-6; cdr3_aa: CASSGGPGANVLTF; cdr3_nt: TGTGCCAGCAGCGGGGGTCCTGGGGCCAACGTCCTGACTTTC
d_call: TRBD1; v_call: TRBV19; clone_size: NA; j_call: TRBJ1-1; cdr3_aa: CAVIGQVNTEAFF; cdr3_nt: TGTGCCGTCATTGGACAGGTGAACACTGAAGCTTTCTTT
d_call: TRBD1; v_call: TRBV29-1; clone_size: NA; j_call: TRBJ1-1; cdr3_aa: CSVGGQGRMNTEAFF; cdr3_nt: TGCAGCGTTGGGGGACAGGGAAGGATGAACACTGAAGCTTTCTTT
d_call: TRBD1; v_call: TRBV27; clone_size: NA; j_call: TRBJ1-1; cdr3_aa: CASSFRDRGYTEAFF; cdr3_nt: TGTGCCAGCAGTTTCCGAGACAGGGGGTACACTGAAGCTTTCTTT
d_call: NA; v_call: TRBV10-3; clone_size: NA; j_call: TRBJ2-1; cdr3_aa: CAIRDLTGEDNEQFF; cdr3_nt: TGTGCCATCAGAGACCTAACGGGAGAGGACAATGAGCAGTTCTTC
d_call: TRBD1; v_call: TRBV7-9; clone_size: NA; j_call: TRBJ2-7; cdr3_aa: CASRQGDYEQYF; cdr3_nt: TGTGCCAGCAGGCAGGGGGACTACGAGCAGTACTTC
d_call: TRBD2; v_call: TRBV7-2; clone_size: NA; j_call: TRBJ2-1; cdr3_aa: CASRPGLASFYNEQFF; cdr3_nt: TGTGCCAGCAGACCGGGACTAGCCTCATTCTACAATGAGCAGTTCTTC
d_call: NA; v_call: TRBV12-3/TRBV12-4; clone_size: many; j_call: TRBJ1-2; cdr3_aa: CASSSRPYGYTF; cdr3_nt: TGTGCCAGCAGTTCCCGACCCTATGGCTACACCTTC
d_call: NA; v_call: TRBV20-1; clone_size: many; j_call: TRBJ1-5; cdr3_aa: CSAWDGPYSNQPQHF; cdr3_nt: TGCAGTGCCTGGGACGGACCTTATAGCAATCAGCCCCAGCATTTT
d_call: TRBD1; v_call: TRBV15; clone_size: NA; j_call: TRBJ1-1; cdr3_aa: CATSRDRGLMNTEAFF; cdr3_nt: TGTGCCACCAGCAGGGACAGGGGCCTAATGAACACTGAAGCTTTCTTT
d_call: TRBD1; v_call: TRBV7-2; clone_size: many; j_call: TRBJ2-5; cdr3_aa: CASSFRTGGETQYF; cdr3_nt: TGTGCCAGCAGCTTCCGGACAGGGGGAGAGACCCAGTACTTC
d_call: TRBD2; v_call: TRBV20-1; clone_size: NA; j_call: TRBJ2-3; cdr3_aa: CSARGKAGGPTSTDTQYF; cdr3_nt: TGCAGTGCTAGAGGGAAAGCGGGGGGTCCAACTAGCACAGATACGCAGTATTTT
d_call: TRBD2; v_call: TRBV20-1; clone_size: NA; j_call: TRBJ2-1; cdr3_aa: CSAMTLAGTYNEQFF; cdr3_nt: TGCAGTGCGATGACCCTAGCGGGAACCTACAATGAGCAGTTCTTC
d_call: NA; v_call: TRBV4-3; clone_size: few; j_call: TRBJ1-4; cdr3_aa: CASSQGLVGFNEKLFF; cdr3_nt: TGCGCCAGCAGCCAAGGTTTGGTGGGGTTTAATGAAAAACTGTTTTTT